The 8 T cell receptor beta chains reported below all come from one sample, sequenced in a study of T cells in Graves' hyperthyroidism and ophthalmopathy. TCR beta CDR3 region amplification was performed from RNA transcripts. The TCR CDR3 first-round RT-PCR relied on the HTBI primer set. TCRdb reanalysed the multiplex PCR reads using MiXCR and keeps one entry per CDR3 protein. Among hundreds of thousands of distinct CDR3 sequences listed, less than 30% were seen once. The sequencing sample was made of blood. The source is a man aged 40-49 years with Graves' hyperthyroidism that later progressed to Graves' ophthalmopathy.

This clonotype was seen many times. The V and J genes are TRBV6-2 or TRBV6-3 and TRBJ2-2, with D unresolved. The CDR3 sequence is 13 residues long. Deletions cut 3 bases from V and 7 bases from J, with 9 bases between. Germline values: CDR1 MNHEY, CDR2 SVGEGT. CDR3 protein: CASSYPRLGELFF. DNA of the CDR3: TGTGCCAGCAGTTATCCGCGACTCGGGGAGCTGTTTTTT.

The sample holds a few counts of this clonotype. The V gene is TRBV10-3, the J gene TRBJ2-6; D gene ambiguous. Deletions cut 8 bases from V and 3 bases from J, with 8 bases between. Germline V lookup: CDR1 ENHRY, CDR2 SYGVKD. This CDR3 region has 13 residues. In nucleotides, the CDR3 is TGTGCCATCCGCGTGGTTGGGGCCAACGTCCTGACTTTC. Amino acid sequence: CAIRVVGANVLTF.

This clonotype was seen at least ten times. This chain connects TRBV11-2 to TRBJ1-2; D is possibly TRBD1 (5 bases). With 0 bases removed from V and 8 bases from J, the gap between germline ends came to 22 bases. Germline V gene sequence: CDR1 SGHAT, CDR2 FQNNGV. The CDR3 extends over 17 amino acids. CDR3 amino acids: CASSLDERQGKLQGYTF. CDR3 nucleotide sequence: TGTGCCAGCAGCTTAGATGAGAGGCAGGGAAAATTGCAAGGCTACACCTTC.

The table lists this clonotype with many counts. The V and J genes are TRBV6-5 and TRBJ1-2; D unresolved. Germline assignment: CDR1 MNHEY and CDR2 SVGAGI. Trimming stripped 1 base from V and 8 bases from J, with 14 bases between. The CDR3 is 14 residues long. The CDR3 sequence is CASSYFYSKSGYTF. In nucleotides, the CDR3 is TGTGCCAGCAGTTACTTTTACTCGAAGTCGGGCTACACCTTC.

This clonotype was counted ten times or more. The CDR3 spells CASSFARAYEQYF. CDR3 DNA: TGTGCCAGCAGCTTCGCCAGAGCCTACGAGCAGTACTTC. V and J are TRBV5-5 and TRBJ2-7; no clear D gene. V was shortened by 2 bases and J by 2 bases, with 8 bases between the two germline ends. This CDR3 has 13 amino acids. CDR1 and CDR2 (germline): SGHKS, YYEKEE (reference sequence).

V gene TRBV12-3 or TRBV12-4 combines with J gene TRBJ2-7; 10 bases are a match to TRBD2. There are 15 residues in the CDR3. The junction had 6 bases not matched to a gene; V was cut back by 3 bases and J by 4 bases. CDR3 nucleotide sequence: TGTGCCAGCAGTTTGGGCCAGCGGGGGGGGTACGAGCAGTACTTC. Protein sequence: CASSLGQRGGYEQYF.

This clonotype was counted at least ten times. V usage is TRBV30 and J usage is TRBJ2-5; tentative D call: TRBD1 (7 bases). Trimming removed 4 bases at V and 5 bases at J, with 14 bases between. The length of the CDR3 is 13 residues. Per the germline V gene, CDR1 is GTSNPN and CDR2 is SVGIG (reference sequence). The CDR3 DNA sequence: TGTGCCTGGAACAGGGGAGGTTGGGAGACCCAGTACTTC. Its protein product is CAWNRGGWETQYF.

This clonotype was observed many times. This sequence joins TRBV19 and TRBJ1-1; TRBD1 matches at 9 bases. CDR1 and CDR2 from the germline V gene are LNHDA and SQIVND (reference sequence). CDR3 length: 15 amino acids. V lost 6 bases to trimming and J lost 4 bases; unmatched junction nucleotides: 9. CDR3 in DNA: TGTGCCAGTAGCACTACAGGGGGCGTCGGCACTGAAGCTTTCTTT. Its protein is CASSTTGGVGTEAFF.